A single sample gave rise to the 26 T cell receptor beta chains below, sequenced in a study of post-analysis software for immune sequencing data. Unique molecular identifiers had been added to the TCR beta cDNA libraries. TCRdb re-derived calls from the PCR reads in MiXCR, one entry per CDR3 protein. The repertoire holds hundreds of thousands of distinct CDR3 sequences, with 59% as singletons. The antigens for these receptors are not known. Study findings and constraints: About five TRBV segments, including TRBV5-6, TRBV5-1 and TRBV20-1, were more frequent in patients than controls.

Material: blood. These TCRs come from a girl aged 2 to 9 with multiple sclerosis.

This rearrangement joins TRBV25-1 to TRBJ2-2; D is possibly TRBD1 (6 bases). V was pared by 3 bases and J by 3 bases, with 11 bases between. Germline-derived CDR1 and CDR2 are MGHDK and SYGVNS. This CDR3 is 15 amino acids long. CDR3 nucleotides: TGTGCCAGCAGTGAGTCGGACAGCTACACCGGGGAGCTGTTTTTT. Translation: CASSESDSYTGELFF.

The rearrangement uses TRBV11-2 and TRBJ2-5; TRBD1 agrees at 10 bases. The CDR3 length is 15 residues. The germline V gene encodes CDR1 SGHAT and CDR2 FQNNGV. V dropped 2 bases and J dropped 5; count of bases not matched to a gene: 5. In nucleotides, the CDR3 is TGTGCCAGCAGCTTATGGGACAGGGGTGACGAGACCCAGTACTTC. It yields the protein CASSLWDRGDETQYF.

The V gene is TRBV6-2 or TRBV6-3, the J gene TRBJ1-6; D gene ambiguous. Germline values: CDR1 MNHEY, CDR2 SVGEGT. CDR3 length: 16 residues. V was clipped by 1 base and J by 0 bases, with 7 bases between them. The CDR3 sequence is CASSYLGSSYNSPLHF. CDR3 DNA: TGTGCCAGCAGTTACTTGGGCAGCTCCTATAATTCACCCCTCCACTTT.

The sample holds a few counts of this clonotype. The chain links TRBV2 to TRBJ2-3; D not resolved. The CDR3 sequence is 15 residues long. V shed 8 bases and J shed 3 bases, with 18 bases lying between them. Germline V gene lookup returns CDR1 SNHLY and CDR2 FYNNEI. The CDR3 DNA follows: TGTGCCAGCGGAAGGATTAACATAGGAACAGATACGCAGTATTTT. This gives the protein CASGRINIGTDTQYF.

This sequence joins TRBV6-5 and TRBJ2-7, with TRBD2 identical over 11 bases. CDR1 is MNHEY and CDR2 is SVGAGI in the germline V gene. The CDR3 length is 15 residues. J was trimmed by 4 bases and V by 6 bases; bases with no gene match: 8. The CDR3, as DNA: TGTGCCAGCAGACGGACGACTAGCGGGGCGTACGAGCAGTACTTC. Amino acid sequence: CASRRTTSGAYEQYF.

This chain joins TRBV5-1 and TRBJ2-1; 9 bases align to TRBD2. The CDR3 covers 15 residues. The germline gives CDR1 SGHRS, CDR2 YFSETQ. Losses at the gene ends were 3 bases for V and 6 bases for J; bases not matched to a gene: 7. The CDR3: CASSWIPSGTNEQFF. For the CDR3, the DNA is TGCGCCAGCAGCTGGATCCCTAGCGGGACCAATGAGCAGTTCTTC.

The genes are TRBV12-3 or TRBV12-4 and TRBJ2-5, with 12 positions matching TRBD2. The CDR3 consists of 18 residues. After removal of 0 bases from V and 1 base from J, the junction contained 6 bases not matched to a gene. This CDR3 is CASSLALKTSGGQETQYF. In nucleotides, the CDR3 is TGTGCCAGCAGTTTAGCGCTTAAGACTAGCGGGGGCCAAGAGACCCAGTACTTC.

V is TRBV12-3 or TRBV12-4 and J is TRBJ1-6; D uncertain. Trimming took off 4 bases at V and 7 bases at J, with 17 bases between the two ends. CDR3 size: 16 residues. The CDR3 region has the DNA TGTGCCAGCAGTTCGCCACAGCGGGCCCTCAATTCACCCCTCCACTTT. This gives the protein CASSSPQRALNSPLHF.

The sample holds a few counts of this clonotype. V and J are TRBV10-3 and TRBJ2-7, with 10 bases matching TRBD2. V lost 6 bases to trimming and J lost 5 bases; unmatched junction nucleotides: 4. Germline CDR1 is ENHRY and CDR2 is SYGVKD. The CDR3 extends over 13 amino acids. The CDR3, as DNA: TGTGCCATCAGCCTAGCGGGAGAAAACGAGCAGTACTTC. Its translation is CAISLAGENEQYF.

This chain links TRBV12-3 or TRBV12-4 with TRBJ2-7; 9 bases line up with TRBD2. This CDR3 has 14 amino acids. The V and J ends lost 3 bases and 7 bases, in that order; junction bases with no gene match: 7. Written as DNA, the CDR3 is TGTGCCAGCAGTTTGTTAGCGGGAGTGAGGGAGCAGTACTTC. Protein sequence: CASSLLAGVREQYF.

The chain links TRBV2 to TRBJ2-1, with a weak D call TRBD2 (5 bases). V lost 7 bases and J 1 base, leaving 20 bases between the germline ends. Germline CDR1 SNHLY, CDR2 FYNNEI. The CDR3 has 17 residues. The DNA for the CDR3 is TGTGCCAGCATTAGGCTAGCCAACAAAGATTCCTACAATGAGCAGTTCTTC. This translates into CASIRLANKDSYNEQFF.

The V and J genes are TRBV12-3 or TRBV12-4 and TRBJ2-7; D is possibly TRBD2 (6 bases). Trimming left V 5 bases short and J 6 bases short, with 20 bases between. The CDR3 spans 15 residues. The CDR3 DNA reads TGTGCCAGCAGTCCCGGCCGTGGGGGGTCCCTCGAGCAGTACTTC. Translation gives CASSPGRGGSLEQYF.

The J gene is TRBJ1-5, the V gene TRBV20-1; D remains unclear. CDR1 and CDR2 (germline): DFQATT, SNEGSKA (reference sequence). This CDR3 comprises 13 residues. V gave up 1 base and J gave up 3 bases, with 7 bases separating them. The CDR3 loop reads CSARGGNNQPQHF. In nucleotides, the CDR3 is TGCAGTGCTAGAGGAGGGAACAATCAGCCCCAGCATTTT.

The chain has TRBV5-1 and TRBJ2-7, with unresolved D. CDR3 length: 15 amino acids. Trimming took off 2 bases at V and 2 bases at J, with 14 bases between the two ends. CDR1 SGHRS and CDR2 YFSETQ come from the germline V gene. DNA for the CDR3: TGCGCCAGCAGCTTAGGACGAATGAAGACCTACGAGCAGTACTTC. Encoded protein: CASSLGRMKTYEQYF.

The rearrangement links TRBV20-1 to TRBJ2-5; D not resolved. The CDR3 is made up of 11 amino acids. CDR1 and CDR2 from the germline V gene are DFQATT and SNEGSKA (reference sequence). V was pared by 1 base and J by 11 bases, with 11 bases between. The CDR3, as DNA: TGCAGTGCTAGAGGGGGTTTGGAGCAGTACTTC. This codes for CSARGGLEQYF.

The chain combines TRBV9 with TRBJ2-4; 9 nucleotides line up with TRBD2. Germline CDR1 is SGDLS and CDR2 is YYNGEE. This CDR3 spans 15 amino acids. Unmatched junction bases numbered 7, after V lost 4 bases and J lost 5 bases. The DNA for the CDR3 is TGTGCCAGCAGCCCCCAGGGACTAGCTCAAAACATTCAGTACTTC. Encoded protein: CASSPQGLAQNIQYF.

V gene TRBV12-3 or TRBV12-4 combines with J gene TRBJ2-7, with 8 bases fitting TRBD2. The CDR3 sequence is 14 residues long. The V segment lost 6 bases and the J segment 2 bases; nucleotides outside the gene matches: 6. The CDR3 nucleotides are TGTGCCAGCAGGGCCGGGACTAGTGCCTACGAGCAGTACTTC. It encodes CASRAGTSAYEQYF.

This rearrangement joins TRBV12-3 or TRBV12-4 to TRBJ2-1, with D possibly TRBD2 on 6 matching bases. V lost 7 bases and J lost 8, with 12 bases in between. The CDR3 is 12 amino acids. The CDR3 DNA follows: TGTGCCAGCACTGATTGGAGGGATGAGCAGTTCTTC. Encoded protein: CASTDWRDEQFF.

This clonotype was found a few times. The chain's CDR3 is CATSDATGRGSYAGELFF. The DNA of the CDR3 is TGTGCCACCAGTGATGCCACCGGCCGGGGTAGCTATGCCGGGGAGCTGTTTTTT. This chain uses TRBV24-1 with TRBJ2-2, with a weak D call TRBD2 (5 bases). Germline CDR1 and CDR2: KGHDR and SFDVKD. The CDR3 is 18 amino acids. With 3 bases removed from V and 6 bases from J, the gap between germline ends came to 22 bases.

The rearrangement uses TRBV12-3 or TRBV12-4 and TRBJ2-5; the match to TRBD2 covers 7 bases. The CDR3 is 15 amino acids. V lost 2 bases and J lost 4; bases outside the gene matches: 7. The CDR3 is CASSLTGGGGETQYF. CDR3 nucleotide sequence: TGTGCCAGCAGTTTAACGGGCGGGGGAGGAGAGACCCAGTACTTC.

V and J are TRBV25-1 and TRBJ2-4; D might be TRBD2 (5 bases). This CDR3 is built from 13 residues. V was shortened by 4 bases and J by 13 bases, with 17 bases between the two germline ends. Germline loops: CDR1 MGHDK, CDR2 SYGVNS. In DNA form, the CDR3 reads TGTGCCAGCAGTGGCCTAGCCTCCTACAAGCAGTACTTC. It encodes CASSGLASYKQYF. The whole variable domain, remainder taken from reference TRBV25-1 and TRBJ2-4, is EADIYQTPRYLVIGTGKKITLECSQTMGHDKMYWYQQDPGMELHLIHYSYGVNSTEKGDLSSESTVSRIRTEHFPLTLESARPSHTSQYLCASSGLASYKQYFGAGTRLSVL.

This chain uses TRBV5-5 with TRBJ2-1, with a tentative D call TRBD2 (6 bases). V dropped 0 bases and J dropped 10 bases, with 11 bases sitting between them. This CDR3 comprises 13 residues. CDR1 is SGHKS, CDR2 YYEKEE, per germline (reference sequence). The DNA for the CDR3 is TGTGCCAGCAGCTTGGGCCGGGACTGGGAGCAGTTCTTC. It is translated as CASSLGRDWEQFF.

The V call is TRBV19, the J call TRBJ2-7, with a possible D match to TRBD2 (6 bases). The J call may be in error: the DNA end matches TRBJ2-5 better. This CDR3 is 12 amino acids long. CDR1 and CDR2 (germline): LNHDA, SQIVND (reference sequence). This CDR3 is CATHGAGETQYF. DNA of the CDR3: TGTGCCACCCACGGCGCGGGGGAGACCCAGTACTTC.

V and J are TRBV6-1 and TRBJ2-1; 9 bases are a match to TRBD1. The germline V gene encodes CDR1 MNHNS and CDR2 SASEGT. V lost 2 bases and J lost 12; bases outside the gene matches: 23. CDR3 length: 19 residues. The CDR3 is CASSEFPIPTGTGYHGQFF. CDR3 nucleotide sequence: TGTGCCAGCAGTGAATTCCCCATACCGACCGGGACAGGGTACCATGGGCAGTTCTTC.

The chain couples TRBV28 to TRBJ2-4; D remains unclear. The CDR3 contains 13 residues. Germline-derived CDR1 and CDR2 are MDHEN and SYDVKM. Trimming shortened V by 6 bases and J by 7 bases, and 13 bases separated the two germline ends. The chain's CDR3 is CASSSVGLNIQYF. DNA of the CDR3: TGTGCCAGCAGCTCTGTTGGGTTGAACATTCAGTACTTC.

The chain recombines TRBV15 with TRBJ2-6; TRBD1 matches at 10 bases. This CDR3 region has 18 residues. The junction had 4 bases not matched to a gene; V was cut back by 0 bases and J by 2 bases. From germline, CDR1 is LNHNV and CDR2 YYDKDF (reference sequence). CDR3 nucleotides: TGTGCCACCAGCAGAGAGACAGGGGGCGGCCCTGGGGCCAACGTCCTGACTTTC. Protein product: CATSRETGGGPGANVLTF.